This TCR beta chain came from a study of cytomegalovirus exposure and HLA in healthy donors. Study findings and constraints: Associated with HLA alleles at 0.05 false discovery rate in a later analysis were 16,951 TCR beta sequences.

PCR employed 60 Vbeta and 13 Jbeta primers. TCRdb's table, derived via immunoSEQ multiplex PCR, lists solely in-frame clones and lacks some. This table has tens of thousands of clones, 75% to 90% appearing once. With regard to this clone: Antigen: not known.

This CDR3 is built from 18 residues. CDR1 and CDR2 (germline): MGHRA, YSYEKL. Losses at the gene ends were 0 bases for V and 5 bases for J; bases not matched to a gene: 13. Sequencing used PBMCs. The gene calls are TRBV4-1 and TRBJ2-7, with TRBD2 identical over 10 bases. The source is a male donor in good health and CMV-seronegative. CDR3 sequence reads: CASSQDRGTSDHRNEQYF. The CDR3 DNA sequence: TGCGCCAGCAGCCAAGATCGGGGGACTAGCGATCATAGGAACGAGCAGTACTTC.